This TCR beta chain was obtained from a study of blood T cell repertoires in COVID-19. Study summary: Acute-phase and convalescent COVID-19 samples originated in the United States, Italy and Spain. Sources were T cells, B-cell-depleted T cells, or PBMCs; the material itself was cDNA or gDNA.

The data were produced by immunoSEQ multiplex PCR, yet TCRdb's version contains in-frame clones alone and is incomplete. The table has 250,000 or so clones, about 80% seen once. The length of the CDR3 is 15 residues. Trimming removed 5 bases from V and 5 bases from J, with 17 bases in between. The germline gives CDR1 SGHTA, CDR2 FQGNSA. The chain joins TRBV7-2 to TRBJ2-3, with D possibly matching TRBD2 (5 bases). This sequence originates from a woman aged 80 or over with acute or convalescent COVID-19. The sample consisted of peripheral blood. The CDR3 DNA is TGTGCCAGCAGCCATATCGCGGGCCAGGAAGATACGCAGTATTTT. Protein: CASSHIAGQEDTQYF.